Shown below are 26 T cell receptor beta chains from a single sample sequenced in a study of shared clonotypes between healthy human individuals. Method: immunoSEQ multiplex PCR; TCRdb's copy keeps in-frame clones and lacks some. The sample comprises about 1,900,000 clones, approximately 94% of which are singletons, and 0.95% to 1.5% rests with the top ten. Naivety among CD8 cells was defined by CD45RO negativity and positive CCR7 selection, thereby excluding terminally differentiated effector memory CD45RA+ cells. What was sequenced was naive CD8+ T cells sorted from blood. Receptors originate from a man between 18 and 29 years old in good health.

The chain is built from TRBV7-6 and TRBJ1-1; 9 nucleotides match TRBD1. With V trimmed by 6 bases and J by 3 bases, 5 bases remained unmatched. Per the germline V gene, CDR1 is SGHVS and CDR2 is FNYEAQ. There are 14 residues in the CDR3. CDR3 sequence reads: CASSQQGADTEAFF. In nucleotides, the CDR3 is TGTGCCAGCAGTCAACAGGGGGCGGACACTGAAGCTTTCTTT.

CDR3 DNA sequence: TGTGCCTGGAGTGGGCTCCGGGTAAGGGACACTGAAGCTTTCTTT. Encoded protein: CAWSGLRVRDTEAFF. The J gene is TRBJ1-1, the V gene TRBV30, with D unclear. This CDR3 is built from 15 residues. V shed 1 base and J shed 3 bases, with 15 bases lying between them. Germline V gene lookup returns CDR1 GTSNPN and CDR2 SVGIG (reference sequence).

Only one count was recorded for this clone. CDR3 sequence: CARSSLRFWDGQPQHF. In nucleotides, the CDR3 is TGTGCCAGAAGCTCTCTGCGGTTCTGGGACGGTCAGCCCCAGCATTTT. The chain recombines TRBV5-3 with TRBJ1-5; maybe TRBD1 (5 bases). TRBV5-3 falls under the ORF class, with uncertain function. Trimming removed 3 bases from V and 6 bases from J, with 19 bases in between. The CDR3 is 16 amino acids.

The V and J genes are TRBV2 and TRBJ2-2; TRBD2 agrees at 9 bases. Trimming at V came to 4 bases and at J to 4 bases, leaving 7 bases not matched to a gene. Per germline, CDR1 SNHLY and CDR2 FYNNEI. CDR3 length: 16 residues. The CDR3 bases are TGTGCCAGCAGTGTCCGTCGACTAGCGGCCACCGGGGAGCTGTTTTTT. Translation: CASSVRRLAATGELFF.

This clone was picked up one time. This chain joins TRBV7-2 and TRBJ1-4, with 9 bases fitting TRBD1. Germline lookup yields CDR1 SGHTA and CDR2 FQGNSA. The CDR3 runs to 19 residues. The junction had 13 bases not matched to a gene; V was cut back by 5 bases and J by 0 bases. The CDR3: CASSDRDREAFATNEKLFF. CDR3 coding DNA: TGTGCCAGCAGCGACCGGGACAGGGAAGCCTTTGCAACTAATGAAAAACTGTTTTTT.

This chain uses TRBV29-1 with TRBJ2-7, with 9 nucleotides matching TRBD1. CDR3 length: 12 residues. Germline lookup yields CDR1 SQVTM and CDR2 ANQGSEA. Trimming took 7 bases from V and 2 from J; bases not matched to a gene: 3. The CDR3 nucleotides are TGCAGCGCAAGGACAGGGGCCTACGAGCAGTACTTC. It translates to CSARTGAYEQYF.

The CDR3 nucleotides are TGTGCCAGCAGTTCCCTGGGGTGGAACACTGAAGCTTTCTTT. Amino acids: CASSSLGWNTEAFF. J is TRBJ1-1 and V is TRBV27, with D unclear. The ends were cut back, 4 bases at V and 1 base at J, with 10 bases in the middle. Germline CDR1 and CDR2: MNHEY and SMNVEV (reference sequence). The CDR3 extends over 14 amino acids.

This clone has only one observation. This chain uses TRBV7-2 with TRBJ1-3; D is undetermined. V was shortened by 5 bases and J by 0 bases, with 11 bases between the two germline ends. The germline CDR1 and CDR2 sequences are SGHTA and FQGNSA. The CDR3 has 15 residues. CDR3 in DNA: TGTGCCAGCAGCCGGAAATCTGACTCTGGAAACACCATATATTTT. Protein: CASSRKSDSGNTIYF.

About this clone itself: Different DNA sequences within this sample yield the same CDR3. This chain links TRBV4-1 with TRBJ2-2; 9 nucleotides align to TRBD1. V dropped 0 bases and J dropped 3; count of bases not matched to a gene: 2. CDR1 and CDR2 (germline): MGHRA, YSYEKL. The CDR3 extends over 16 amino acids. The CDR3 reads CASSQEGQGHTGELFF. In DNA, the CDR3 is TGCGCCAGCAGCCAAGAGGGACAGGGACACACCGGGGAGCTGTTTTTT.

This chain uses TRBV7-9 with TRBJ2-5; D perhaps matches TRBD2 (5 bases). CDR1 SEHNR and CDR2 FQNEAQ come from the germline V gene (reference sequence). This CDR3 has 15 residues. V shed 3 bases and J shed 2 bases, with 13 bases lying between them. DNA of the CDR3: TGTGCCAGCAGCTTCGGCGCAGGAGGACAAGAGACCCAGTACTTC. Protein: CASSFGAGGQETQYF.

CDR3 in amino acids: CASSQVRYVEAFF. CDR3 sequence (DNA): TGCGCCAGCAGCCAAGTCCGGTACGTTGAAGCTTTCTTT. This chain uses TRBV4-3 with TRBJ1-1; the D is unclear. The CDR3 contains 13 residues. V was pared by 1 base and J by 7 bases, with 10 bases between. Germline CDR1 is LGHNA and CDR2 is YSLEER.

The chain has TRBV7-9 and TRBJ1-1; unclear D gene. There are 17 residues in the CDR3. Germline V gives CDR1 SEHNR, CDR2 FQNEAQ (reference sequence). The germline V and J ends were trimmed by 4 bases and 4 bases, with 22 bases remaining between them. CDR3 sequence reads: CASSSASLTNVGTEAFF. The CDR3, as DNA: TGTGCCAGCAGCTCCGCATCCCTGACCAATGTAGGCACTGAAGCTTTCTTT.

V usage is TRBV5-6 and J usage is TRBJ1-2; weak D call: TRBD1 (6 bases). V lost 4 bases and J lost 7, with 23 bases in between. The CDR3 covers 16 residues. Germline-derived CDR1 and CDR2 are SGHDT and YYEEEE. The CDR3 loop reads CASSPVLNTGYFGYTF. The CDR3 DNA reads TGTGCCAGCAGCCCGGTGTTAAATACAGGGTATTTTGGCTACACCTTC.

The chain combines TRBV2 with TRBJ1-1, with 7 bases matching TRBD1. The CDR3 covers 16 residues. Germline V lookup: CDR1 SNHLY, CDR2 FYNNEI. The J segment lost 0 bases and the V segment lost 6 bases, leaving 10 bases of the junction unmatched. In nucleotides, the CDR3 is TGTGCCAGCAGCGCCGGGACAGAGGGTCTGAACACTGAAGCTTTCTTT. Encoded protein: CASSAGTEGLNTEAFF.

About this clone: The sample has other DNA sequences that encode this CDR3 too. V gene TRBV27 combines with J gene TRBJ2-3; TRBD2 is a possible D gene (6 bases). The germline V and J ends were trimmed by 3 bases and 4 bases, with 8 bases remaining between them. This CDR3 region has 13 residues. Germline loops: CDR1 MNHEY, CDR2 SMNVEV (reference sequence). The CDR3 loop is CASSFGGADTQYF. The CDR3 nucleotides are TGTGCCAGCAGTTTTGGAGGGGCAGATACGCAGTATTTT.

V is TRBV4-3 and J is TRBJ2-7, with 7 positions matching TRBD1. This CDR3 spans 15 amino acids. CDR1 LGHNA and CDR2 YSLEER come from the germline V gene. V dropped 0 bases and J dropped 2; count of bases not matched to a gene: 4. The CDR3 region is CASSQEQGKAYEQYF. The CDR3 bases are TGCGCCAGCAGCCAAGAACAGGGGAAGGCCTACGAGCAGTACTTC.

The chain recombines TRBV27 with TRBJ1-2; D is uncertain. The CDR3 is 12 amino acids. Trimming stripped 3 bases from V and 7 bases from J, with 9 bases between. Germline lookup yields CDR1 MNHEY and CDR2 SMNVEV (reference sequence). CDR3 nucleotides: TGTGCCAGCAGTTTCGAGGGTACTGGCTACACCTTC. Translating gives CASSFEGTGYTF.

The chain couples TRBV7-9 to TRBJ2-3; possibly TRBD1 or TRBD2 for D (5 bases each). There are 16 residues in the CDR3. The V end was cut by 2 bases, the J end by 4 bases, with 16 bases between. Germline values: CDR1 SEHNR, CDR2 FQNEAQ (reference sequence). The CDR3 DNA is TGTGCCAGCAGCTTACCACTAGGGGATGGGGCAGATACGCAGTATTTT. It translates to CASSLPLGDGADTQYF.

The CDR3 DNA is TGTGCCAGTAGTATAGTTGCAGGCTACGAGCAGTACTTC. Translating gives CASSIVAGYEQYF. The rearrangement uses TRBV19 and TRBJ2-7; D is unclear. V was clipped by 1 base and J by 3 bases, with 7 bases between them. There are 13 residues in the CDR3. The V gene's germline CDR1 is LNHDA and CDR2 SQIVND (reference sequence).

V is TRBV18 and J is TRBJ2-3; 9 nucleotides agree with TRBD2. V was clipped by 6 bases and J by 1 base; unmatched bases: 5. Germline loops: CDR1 KGHSH, CDR2 LQKENI. This CDR3 spans 15 amino acids. CDR3 sequence reads: CASSRSSGGTDTQYF. The CDR3 DNA sequence: TGTGCCAGCTCGCGCTCTAGCGGGGGCACAGATACGCAGTATTTT.

The genes are TRBV5-4 and TRBJ1-1; D is ambiguous. CDR1 is SGHNT, CDR2 YYREEE, per germline (reference sequence). V was cut by 4 bases and J by 0 bases, with 7 bases left in between. This CDR3 comprises 13 residues. Here the CDR3 DNA reads TGTGCCAGCAGCGCCGTGGTGAACACTGAAGCTTTCTTT. Encoded protein: CASSAVVNTEAFF.

The gene calls are TRBV5-4 and TRBJ1-2; D may be TRBD1 (6 bases). V lost 4 bases and J 6 bases, leaving 13 bases between the germline ends. The germline gives CDR1 SGHNT, CDR2 YYREEE (reference sequence). The length of the CDR3 is 13 residues. CDR3 DNA sequence: TGTGCCAGCAGCCCAGGGGAGGCGCATGGCTACACCTTC. This gives the protein CASSPGEAHGYTF.

The rearrangement links TRBV2 to TRBJ2-1; 9 bases are shared with TRBD2. Germline V gives CDR1 SNHLY, CDR2 FYNNEI. The CDR3 sequence is 15 residues long. Trimming removed 3 bases from V and 8 bases from J; junction bases left unmatched: 8. Written as DNA, the CDR3 is TGTGCCAGCAGTGATCGGGCTAGCGGGATTGATGAGCAGTTCTTC. The encoded protein is CASSDRASGIDEQFF.

This rearrangement joins TRBV5-4 to TRBJ2-2; TRBD2 might be the D (6 bases). The CDR3 contains 15 residues. CDR1 is SGHNT and CDR2 is YYREEE in the germline V gene (reference sequence). V was cut by 7 bases and J by 3 bases, with 16 bases left in between. CDR3: CASQLGTAYTGELFF. The CDR3 nucleotides are TGTGCCAGCCAACTGGGGACTGCTTACACCGGGGAGCTGTTTTTT.

V gene TRBV11-3 combines with J gene TRBJ2-7; the D gene is possibly TRBD2 (6 bases). From germline, CDR1 is SGHNT and CDR2 YENEEA. The length of the CDR3 is 14 residues. Trimming removed 0 bases at V and 6 bases at J, with 12 bases between. The CDR3 region has the DNA TGTGCCAGCAGCTTAGACCCTTCTAGCGCCGAGCAGTACTTC. This gives the protein CASSLDPSSAEQYF.

CDR3 nucleotide sequence: TGTGCCAGCAGTGGGCAGGCCAACTTCGGAGGCAATCAGCCCCAGCATTTT. It is translated as CASSGQANFGGNQPQHF. The chain joins TRBV25-1 to TRBJ1-5; D remains unclear. Germline CDR1 MGHDK, CDR2 SYGVNS. Trimming pared 4 bases from V and 2 bases from J, leaving 18 bases between. The CDR3 loop spans 17 amino acids.